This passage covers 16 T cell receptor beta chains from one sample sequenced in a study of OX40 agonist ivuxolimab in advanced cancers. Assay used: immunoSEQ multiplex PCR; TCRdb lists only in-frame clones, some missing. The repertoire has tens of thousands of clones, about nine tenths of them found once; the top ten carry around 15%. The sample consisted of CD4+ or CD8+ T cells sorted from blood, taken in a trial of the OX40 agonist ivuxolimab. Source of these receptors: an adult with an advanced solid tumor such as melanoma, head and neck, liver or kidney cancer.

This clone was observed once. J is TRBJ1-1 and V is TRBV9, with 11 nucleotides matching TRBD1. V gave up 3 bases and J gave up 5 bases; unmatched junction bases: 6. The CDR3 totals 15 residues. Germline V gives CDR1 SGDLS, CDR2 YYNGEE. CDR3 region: CASSAGTGGKTEAFF. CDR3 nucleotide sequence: TGTGCCAGCAGCGCTGGGACAGGGGGGAAAACTGAAGCTTTCTTT.

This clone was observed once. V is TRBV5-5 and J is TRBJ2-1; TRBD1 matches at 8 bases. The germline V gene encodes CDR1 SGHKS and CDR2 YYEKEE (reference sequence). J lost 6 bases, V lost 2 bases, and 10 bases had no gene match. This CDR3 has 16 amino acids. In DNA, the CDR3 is TGTGCCAGCAGCTTTCCCCAGACAGGGGAATTCAATGAGCAGTTCTTC. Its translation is CASSFPQTGEFNEQFF.

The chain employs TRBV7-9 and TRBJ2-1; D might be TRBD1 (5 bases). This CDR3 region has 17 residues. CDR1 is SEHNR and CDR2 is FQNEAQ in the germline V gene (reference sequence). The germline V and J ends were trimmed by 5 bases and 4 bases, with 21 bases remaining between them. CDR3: CASSTSRGTGLYNEQFF. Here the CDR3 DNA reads TGTGCCAGCAGCACCTCTAGGGGTACTGGATTATACAATGAGCAGTTCTTC.

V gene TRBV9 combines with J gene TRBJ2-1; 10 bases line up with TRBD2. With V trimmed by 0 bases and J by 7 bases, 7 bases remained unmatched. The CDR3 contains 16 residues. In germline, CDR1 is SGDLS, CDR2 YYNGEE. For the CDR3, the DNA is TGTGCCAGCAGCGTAGGCCTAGCGGGAGTAGGGAATGAGCAGTTCTTC. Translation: CASSVGLAGVGNEQFF.

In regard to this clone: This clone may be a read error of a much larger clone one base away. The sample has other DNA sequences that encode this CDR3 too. CDR3 sequence: CASSEASGSSYEQYF. The CDR3 DNA reads TGTGCCAGCAGTGAGGCTAGCGGGAGCTCCTACGAGCAGTACTTC. The genes are TRBV6-1 and TRBJ2-7; TRBD2 agrees at 10 bases. CDR3 size: 15 residues. CDR1 and CDR2 from the germline V gene are MNHNS and SASEGT. Trimming removed 3 bases from V and 0 bases from J; junction bases left unmatched: 2.

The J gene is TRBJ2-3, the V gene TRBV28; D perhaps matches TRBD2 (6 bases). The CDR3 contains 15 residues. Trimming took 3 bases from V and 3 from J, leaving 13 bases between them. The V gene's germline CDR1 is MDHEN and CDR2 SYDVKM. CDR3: CASSFLRDSTDTQYF. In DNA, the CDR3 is TGTGCCAGCAGTTTCCTCCGGGACTCGACAGATACGCAGTATTTT.

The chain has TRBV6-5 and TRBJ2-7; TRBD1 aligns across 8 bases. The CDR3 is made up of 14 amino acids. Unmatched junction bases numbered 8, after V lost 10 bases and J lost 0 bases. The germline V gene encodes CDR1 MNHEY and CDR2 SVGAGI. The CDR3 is CATGGQGLSYEQYF. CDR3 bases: TGTGCCACCGGAGGACAGGGACTCTCCTACGAGCAGTACTTC.

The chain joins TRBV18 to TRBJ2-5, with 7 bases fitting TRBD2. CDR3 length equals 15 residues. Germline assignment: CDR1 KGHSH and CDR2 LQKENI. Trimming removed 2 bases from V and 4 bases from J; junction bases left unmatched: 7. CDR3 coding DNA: TGTGCCAGCTCACCAATGGTAACTAGCGCAGAGACCCAGTACTTC. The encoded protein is CASSPMVTSAETQYF.

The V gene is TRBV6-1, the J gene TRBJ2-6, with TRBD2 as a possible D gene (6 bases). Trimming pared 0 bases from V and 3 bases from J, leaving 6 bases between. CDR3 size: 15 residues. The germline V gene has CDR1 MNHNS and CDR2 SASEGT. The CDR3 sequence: CASSEAGGGANVLTF. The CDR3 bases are TGTGCCAGCAGTGAAGCGGGAGGTGGGGCCAACGTCCTGACTTTC.

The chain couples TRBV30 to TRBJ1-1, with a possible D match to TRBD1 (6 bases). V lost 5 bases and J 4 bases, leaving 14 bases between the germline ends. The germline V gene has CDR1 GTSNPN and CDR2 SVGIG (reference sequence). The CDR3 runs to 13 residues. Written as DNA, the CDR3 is TGTGCCTGGTCGCATACAGGGTTCACTGAAGCTTTCTTT. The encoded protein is CAWSHTGFTEAFF.

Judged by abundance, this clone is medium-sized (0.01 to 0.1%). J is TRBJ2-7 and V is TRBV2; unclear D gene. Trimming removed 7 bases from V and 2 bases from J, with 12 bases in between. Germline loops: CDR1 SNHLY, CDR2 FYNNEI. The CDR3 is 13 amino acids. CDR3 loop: CASNFRGPYEQYF. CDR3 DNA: TGTGCCAGCAACTTCCGAGGTCCCTACGAGCAGTACTTC.

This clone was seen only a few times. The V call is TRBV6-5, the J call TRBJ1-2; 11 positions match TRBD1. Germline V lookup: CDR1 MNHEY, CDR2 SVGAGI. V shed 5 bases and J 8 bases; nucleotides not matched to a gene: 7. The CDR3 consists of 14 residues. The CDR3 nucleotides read TGTGCCAGCAGTGGATCCGGGACAGGGGGAGGCTACACCTTC. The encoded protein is CASSGSGTGGGYTF.

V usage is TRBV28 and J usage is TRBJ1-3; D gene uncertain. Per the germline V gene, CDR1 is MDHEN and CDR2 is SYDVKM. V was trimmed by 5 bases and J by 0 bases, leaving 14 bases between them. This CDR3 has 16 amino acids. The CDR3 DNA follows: TGTGCCAGCAGTACTCTGGACCGCTACTCTGGAAACACCATATATTTT. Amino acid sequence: CASSTLDRYSGNTIYF.

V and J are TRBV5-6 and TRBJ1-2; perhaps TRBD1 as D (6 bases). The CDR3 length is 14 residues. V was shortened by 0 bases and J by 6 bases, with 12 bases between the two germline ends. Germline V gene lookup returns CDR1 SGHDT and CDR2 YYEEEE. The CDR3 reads CASSLGQGRNGYTF. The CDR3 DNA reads TGTGCCAGCAGCTTGGGGCAGGGGAGGAATGGCTACACCTTC.

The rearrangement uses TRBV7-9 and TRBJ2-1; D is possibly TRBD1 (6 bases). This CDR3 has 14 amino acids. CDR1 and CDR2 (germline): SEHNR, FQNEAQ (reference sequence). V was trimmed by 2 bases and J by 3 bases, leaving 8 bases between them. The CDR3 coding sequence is TGTGCCAGCAGCTTATCAGGGGACTACAATGAGCAGTTCTTC. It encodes CASSLSGDYNEQFF.

The CDR3 DNA is TGTGCCAGCAGCTTAAGTGTGGTCGGAGCCACTGAAGCTTTCTTT. Its protein product is CASSLSVVGATEAFF. V is TRBV7-8 and J is TRBJ1-1, with unresolved D. V was shortened by 2 bases and J by 4 bases, with 14 bases between the two germline ends. The V gene's germline CDR1 is SGHVS and CDR2 FQNEAQ. This CDR3 is built from 15 residues.